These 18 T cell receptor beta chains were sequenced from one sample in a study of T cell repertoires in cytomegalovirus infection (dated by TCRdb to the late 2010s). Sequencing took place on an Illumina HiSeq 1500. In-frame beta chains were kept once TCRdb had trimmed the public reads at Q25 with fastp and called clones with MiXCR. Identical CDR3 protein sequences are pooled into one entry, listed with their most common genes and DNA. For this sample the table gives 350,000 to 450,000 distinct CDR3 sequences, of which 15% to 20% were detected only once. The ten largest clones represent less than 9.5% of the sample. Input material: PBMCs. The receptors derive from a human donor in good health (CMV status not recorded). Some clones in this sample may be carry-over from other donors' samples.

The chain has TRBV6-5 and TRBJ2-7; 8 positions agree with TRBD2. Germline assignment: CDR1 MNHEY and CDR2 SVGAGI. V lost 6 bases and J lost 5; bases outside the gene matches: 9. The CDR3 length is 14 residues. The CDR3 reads CASSRGGPAHEQYF. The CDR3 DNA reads TGTGCCAGCAGCCGGGGGGGGCCTGCCCACGAGCAGTACTTC.

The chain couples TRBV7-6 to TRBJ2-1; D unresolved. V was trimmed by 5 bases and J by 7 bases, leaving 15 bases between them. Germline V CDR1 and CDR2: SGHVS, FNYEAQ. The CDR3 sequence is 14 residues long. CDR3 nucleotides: TGTGCCAGCAGCCCGGGTGAAAGTTTGAATGAGCAGTTCTTC. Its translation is CASSPGESLNEQFF.

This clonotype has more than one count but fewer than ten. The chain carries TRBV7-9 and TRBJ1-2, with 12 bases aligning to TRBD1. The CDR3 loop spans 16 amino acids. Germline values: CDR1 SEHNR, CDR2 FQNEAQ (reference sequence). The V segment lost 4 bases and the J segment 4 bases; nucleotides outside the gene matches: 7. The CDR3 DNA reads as TGTGCCAGCAGCTACCGGGACAGGGGGCGCGTCTATGGCTACACCTTC. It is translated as CASSYRDRGRVYGYTF. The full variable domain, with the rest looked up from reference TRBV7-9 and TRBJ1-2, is DTGVSQNPRHKITKRGQNVTFRCDPISEHNRLYWYRQTLGQGPEFLTYFQNEAQLEKSRLLSDRFSAERPKGSFSTLEIQRTEQGDSAMYLCASSYRDRGRVYGYTFGSGTRLTVV.

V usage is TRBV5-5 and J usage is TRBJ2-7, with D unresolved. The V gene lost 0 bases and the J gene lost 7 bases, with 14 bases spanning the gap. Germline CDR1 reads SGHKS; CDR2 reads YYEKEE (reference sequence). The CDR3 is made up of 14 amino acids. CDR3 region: CASSLVPWMGEQYF. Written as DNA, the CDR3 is TGTGCCAGCAGCTTGGTACCCTGGATGGGGGAGCAGTACTTC. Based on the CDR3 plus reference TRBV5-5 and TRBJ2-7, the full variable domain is DAGVTQSPTHLIKTRGQQVTLRCSPISGHKSVSWYQQVLGQGPQFIFQYYEKEERGRGNFPDRFSARQFPNYSSELNVNALLLGDSALYLCASSLVPWMGEQYFGPGTRLTVT.

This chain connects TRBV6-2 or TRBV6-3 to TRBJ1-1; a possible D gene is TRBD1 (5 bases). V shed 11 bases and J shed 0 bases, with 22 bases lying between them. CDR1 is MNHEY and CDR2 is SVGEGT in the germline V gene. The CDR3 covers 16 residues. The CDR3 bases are TGTGCCTGCCGCCCTGGGGGACGGGGTATGAACACTGAAGCTTTCTTT. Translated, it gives CACRPGGRGMNTEAFF.

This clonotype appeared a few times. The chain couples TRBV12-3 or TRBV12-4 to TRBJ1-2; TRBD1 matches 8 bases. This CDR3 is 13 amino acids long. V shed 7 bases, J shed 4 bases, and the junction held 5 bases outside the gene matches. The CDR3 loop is CASTRDRIYGYTF. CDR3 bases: TGTGCCAGCACCCGGGACAGGATCTATGGCTACACCTTC.

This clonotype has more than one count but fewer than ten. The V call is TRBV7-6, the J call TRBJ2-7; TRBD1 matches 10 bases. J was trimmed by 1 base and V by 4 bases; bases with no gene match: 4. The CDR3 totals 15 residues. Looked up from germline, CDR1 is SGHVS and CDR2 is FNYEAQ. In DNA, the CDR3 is TGTGCCAGCAGCTCAGGGACAGGGGCGTCCTACGAGCAGTACTTC. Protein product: CASSSGTGASYEQYF.

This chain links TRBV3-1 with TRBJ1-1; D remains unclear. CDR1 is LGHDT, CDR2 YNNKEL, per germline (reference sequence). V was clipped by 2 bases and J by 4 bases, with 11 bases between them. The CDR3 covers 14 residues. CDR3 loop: CASSQREGATEAFF. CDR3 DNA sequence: TGTGCCAGCAGCCAAAGGGAGGGAGCCACTGAAGCTTTCTTT. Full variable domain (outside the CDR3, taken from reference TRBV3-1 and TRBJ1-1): DTAVSQTPKYLVTQMGNDKSIKCEQNLGHDTMYWYKQDSKKFLKIMFSYNNKELIINETVPNRFSPKSPDKAHLNLHINSLELGDSAVYFCASSQREGATEAFFGQGTRLTVV.

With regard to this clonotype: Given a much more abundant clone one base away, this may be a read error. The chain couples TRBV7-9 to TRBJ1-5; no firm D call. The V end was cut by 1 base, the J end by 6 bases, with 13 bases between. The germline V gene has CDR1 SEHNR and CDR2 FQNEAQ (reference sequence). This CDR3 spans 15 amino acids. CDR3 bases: TGTGCCAGCAGCTTAGATCCTCGAGGGATTCAGCCCCAGCATTTT. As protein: CASSLDPRGIQPQHF.

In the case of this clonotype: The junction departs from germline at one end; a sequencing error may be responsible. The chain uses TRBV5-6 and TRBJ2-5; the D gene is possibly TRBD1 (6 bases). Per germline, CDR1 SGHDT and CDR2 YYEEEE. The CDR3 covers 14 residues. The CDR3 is CASTLTGPGETQYF. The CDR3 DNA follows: TGTGCCAGCACCTTGACAGGACCCGGGGAGACCCAGTACTTC.

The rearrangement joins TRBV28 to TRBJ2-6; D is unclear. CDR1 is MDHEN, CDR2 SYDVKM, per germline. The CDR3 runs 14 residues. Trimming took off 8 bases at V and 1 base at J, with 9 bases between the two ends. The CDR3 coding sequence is TGTGCCAGCGCCGCCCCTTCTGGGGCCAACGTCCTGACTTTC. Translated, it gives CASAAPSGANVLTF.

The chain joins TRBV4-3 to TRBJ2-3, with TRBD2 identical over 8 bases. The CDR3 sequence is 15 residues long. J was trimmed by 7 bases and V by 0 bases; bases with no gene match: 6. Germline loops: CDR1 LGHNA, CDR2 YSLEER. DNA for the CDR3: TGCGCCAGCAGCCAAGAAGGGACTAGGACATATACGCAGTATTTT. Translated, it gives CASSQEGTRTYTQYF.

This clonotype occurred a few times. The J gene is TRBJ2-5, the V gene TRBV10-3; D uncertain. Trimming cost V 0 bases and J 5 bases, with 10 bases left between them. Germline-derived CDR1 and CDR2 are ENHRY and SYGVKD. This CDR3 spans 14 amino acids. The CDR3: CAISESKGPETQYF. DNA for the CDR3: TGTGCCATCAGTGAGTCGAAGGGTCCGGAGACCCAGTACTTC.

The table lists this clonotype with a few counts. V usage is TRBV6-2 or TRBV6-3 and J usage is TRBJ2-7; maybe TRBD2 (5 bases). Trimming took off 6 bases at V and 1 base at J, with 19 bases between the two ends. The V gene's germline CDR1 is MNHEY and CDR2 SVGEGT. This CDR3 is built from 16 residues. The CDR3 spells CASSHLAPRDSYEQYF. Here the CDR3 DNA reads TGTGCCAGCAGCCATCTGGCCCCCCGGGATTCCTACGAGCAGTACTTC.

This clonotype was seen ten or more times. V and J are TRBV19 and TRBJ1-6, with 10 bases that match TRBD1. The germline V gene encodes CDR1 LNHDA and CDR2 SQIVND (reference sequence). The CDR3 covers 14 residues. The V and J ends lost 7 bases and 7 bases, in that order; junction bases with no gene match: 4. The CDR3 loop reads CASKWGQGNSPLHF. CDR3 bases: TGTGCCAGTAAGTGGGGACAGGGGAATTCACCCCTCCACTTT.

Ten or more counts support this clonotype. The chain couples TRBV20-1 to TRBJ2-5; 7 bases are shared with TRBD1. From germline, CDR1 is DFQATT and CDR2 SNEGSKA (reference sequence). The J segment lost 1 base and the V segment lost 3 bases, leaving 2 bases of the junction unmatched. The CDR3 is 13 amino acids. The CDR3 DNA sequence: TGCAGTGCTAGGGGGGACAGCCAAGAGACCCAGTACTTC. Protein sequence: CSARGDSQETQYF.

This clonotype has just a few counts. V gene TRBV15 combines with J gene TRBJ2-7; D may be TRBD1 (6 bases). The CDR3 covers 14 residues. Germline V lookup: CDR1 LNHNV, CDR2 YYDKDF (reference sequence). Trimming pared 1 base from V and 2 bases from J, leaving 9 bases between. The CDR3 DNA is TGTGCCACCAGCAGAGGGGACAAGGCCTACGAGCAGTACTTC. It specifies CATSRGDKAYEQYF.

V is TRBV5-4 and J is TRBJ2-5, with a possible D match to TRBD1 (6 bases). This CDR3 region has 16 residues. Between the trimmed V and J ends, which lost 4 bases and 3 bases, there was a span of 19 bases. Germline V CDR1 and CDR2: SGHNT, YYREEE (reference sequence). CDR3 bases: TGTGCCAGCAGCCCCCGCACTACAGGGACCGAAGAGACCCAGTACTTC. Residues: CASSPRTTGTEETQYF.